This entry describes one T cell receptor (beta chain). It has no known antigen specificity. No base-level quality is on record; no much larger clone is a single base apart. Memory CD4+ T cells were sorted ex vivo from peripheral blood of narcolepsy patients and healthy controls for TCR Vbeta sequencing. Library preparation used the immunoSEQ multiplex PCR assay. TCRdb re-hosts the immuneACCESS table, in-frame sequences only. Its copies lack some clones; in the studies checked, an unresolved V gene accounts for under half of them, and the cause for the rest is not known. The sample table contains tens of thousands of clones; only one count was recorded for 87% of them. The ten largest make up 0.83% of the sample. This sample stems from a study of T cells in narcolepsy (dated by TCRdb to 2017 to 2018). For context, the study as a whole: Patients with narcolepsy type 1 or type 2 (NT1, NT2) and healthy control donors were enrolled in the study. The study used TCR Vbeta sequencing to track clonotypes in blood and CSF while looking for autoreactive T cells in narcolepsy patients that target self-antigens of hypocretin neurons (hypocretin, TRIB2).

Trimming removed 2 bases from V and 4 bases from J, leaving 12 bases between the germline ends. CDR1 is given as MDHEN and CDR2 as SYDVKM, both from the germline V gene. The CDR3 contains 15 residues, cysteine and phenylalanine counted. The entry retains the CDR3 DNA only, 45 bases that are in frame from base 1. General conclusions and limits of the study: According to the report, autoreactive clonotypes were detected serially in the blood of the same patients and of different patients, but not in healthy controls. No sequences matching autoreactive T cell clones were contained in some blood memory CD4+ repertoires from patients and controls. In plots comparing CSF and blood CD4+ T cell clonotypes from the same patient, HCRT-specific and TRIB2-specific autoreactive clonotypes were highlighted. Numbers of sequenced blood memory CD4+ clonotypes were comparable, averaging around 40,000 in patients and under 35,000 in controls.

Recombination connected TRBV28 to TRBJ1-5, and perhaps TRBD1 as D gene, on 6 matching bases. The sequence was obtained from a human donor with narcolepsy. Input material: CD45RA- memory CD4+ T cells from PBMCs. Per the publication, the cell subset or site label means: memory T cells sorted ex vivo from peripheral blood. The bases are TGTGCCAGCAGTTTACCCGACAGGAAAAATCAGCCCCAGCATTTT. Protein translation: CASSLPDRKNQPQHF.